These 30 T cell receptor beta chains originate from one sample sequenced in a study of cytomegalovirus exposure and HLA in healthy donors (TCRdb year 2017). Library preparation was by the immunoSEQ multiplex PCR assay. A mixture of 60 forward primers for TCR Vbeta segments and 13 reverse primers for TCR Jbeta segments was used in the multiplex PCR. TCRdb took this table from immuneACCESS and kept in-frame rearrangements with V and J called. Such tables lack part of the clones; where checked against another copy, unresolved V genes explain under half of the gap, and the rest is unexplained. The sample records roughly 170,000 clones, approximately 81% of which are singletons. Jointly, the top ten make up approximately 2.4% of the sample. Input material: PBMCs. All receptors come from a female donor in good health and CMV-seronegative.

As to this clone: Other DNA sequences in the same sample also yield this CDR3. The V and J genes are TRBV2 and TRBJ2-4; tentatively, D is TRBD2 (5 bases). The CDR3 has 14 residues. The V end lost 6 bases, the J end lost 6 bases, and 15 bases lay between the germline ends. In germline, CDR1 is SNHLY, CDR2 FYNNEI. In DNA form, the CDR3 reads TGTGCCAGCAGCGAACAGACGGGGATAAACATTCAGTACTTC. Protein product: CASSEQTGINIQYF.

The sample holds a few counts of this clone. The rearrangement uses TRBV6-5 and TRBJ2-5; 8 bases match TRBD1. The CDR3 contains 14 residues. Germline values: CDR1 MNHEY, CDR2 SVGAGI. The V and J ends lost 4 bases and 4 bases, in that order; junction bases with no gene match: 5. The CDR3 is CASSFGQGGETQYF. In nucleotides, the CDR3 is TGTGCCAGCAGTTTCGGACAGGGCGGAGAGACCCAGTACTTC.

This clone has just a few counts. The junction departs from the called germline gene at one end, perhaps through a read error. The rearrangement joins TRBV7-7 to TRBJ2-7, with a possible D match to TRBD2 (6 bases). This CDR3 has 15 amino acids. Germline loops: CDR1 SSHAT, CDR2 FNYEAQ (reference sequence). The CDR3 nucleotides are TGTGCTAGCAGCCGGGGACTGGGGTCTTTCTACGAGCAGTACTTC. It translates to CASSRGLGSFYEQYF.

J is TRBJ1-5 and V is TRBV6-5; 7 nucleotides line up with TRBD1. Trimming removed 5 bases from V and 1 base from J; junction bases left unmatched: 5. The length of the CDR3 is 15 residues. Germline values: CDR1 MNHEY, CDR2 SVGAGI. For the CDR3, the DNA is TGTGCCAGCAGTCACAGGGGACAGAGCAATCAGCCCCAGCATTTT. Translating it yields CASSHRGQSNQPQHF.

The chain employs TRBV11-1 and TRBJ2-3, with 10 bases matching TRBD2. Germline V gene data show CDR1 as SGHAT and CDR2 as FQDESV (reference sequence). V lost 4 bases, J lost 9 bases, and 16 bases stayed unmatched. The CDR3 length is 17 residues. DNA of the CDR3: TGTGCCAGCAGCTCCCAGGAGCTAGCGGGAGCCCTCCGCACGCAGTATTTT. Its protein is CASSSQELAGALRTQYF.

The V gene is TRBV6-6, the J gene TRBJ1-5, with a tentative D call TRBD1 (6 bases). V was pared by 7 bases and J by 6 bases, with 10 bases between. This CDR3 is built from 12 residues. Germline V lookup: CDR1 MNHNY, CDR2 SVGAGI (reference sequence). The DNA for the CDR3 is TGTGCCAGCAACAGGGAAGGTCAGCCCCAGCATTTT. Its protein product is CASNREGQPQHF.

The V gene is TRBV6-5, the J gene TRBJ1-4, with D hard to call. V lost 6 bases and J lost 5, with 13 bases in between. The length of the CDR3 is 14 residues. CDR1 is MNHEY, CDR2 SVGAGI, per germline. The CDR3: CASSPGRRNEKLFF. For the CDR3, the DNA is TGTGCCAGCAGCCCCGGACGGAGGAATGAAAAACTGTTTTTT.

The J gene is TRBJ1-2, the V gene TRBV6-5; TRBD1 might be the D (5 bases). The CDR3 is 13 amino acids. CDR1 and CDR2 from the germline V gene are MNHEY and SVGAGI. Trimming shortened V by 5 bases and J by 7 bases, and 14 bases separated the two germline ends. This chain's CDR3 is CASSERGRAGYTF. As DNA, the CDR3 is TGTGCCAGCAGTGAAAGGGGAAGGGCTGGCTACACCTTC.

The chain carries TRBV6-1 and TRBJ2-7; 7 nucleotides line up with TRBD1. V was clipped by 6 bases and J by 5 bases; unmatched bases: 13. Germline loops: CDR1 MNHNS, CDR2 SASEGT. CDR3 length equals 15 residues. The CDR3: CASRLSDRVKDEQYF. The DNA for the CDR3 is TGTGCCAGCAGGCTTTCCGACAGGGTGAAGGACGAGCAGTACTTC.

The gene calls are TRBV7-2 and TRBJ1-2, with TRBD1 matching over 7 bases. This CDR3 spans 16 amino acids. V lost 0 bases and J lost 4; bases outside the gene matches: 8. The germline V gene has CDR1 SGHTA and CDR2 FQGNSA. CDR3 sequence (DNA): TGTGCCAGCAGCTTAGCGCTTACAGGGGATGGCTATGGCTACACCTTC. Protein product: CASSLALTGDGYGYTF.

This chain's CDR3 is CASSLKGQGRGYGYTF. The CDR3 nucleotides are TGCGCCAGCAGCTTAAAAGGACAGGGGCGGGGGTATGGCTACACCTTC. The chain joins TRBV5-1 to TRBJ1-2, with 9 bases aligning to TRBD1. Germline-derived CDR1 and CDR2 are SGHRS and YFSETQ. This CDR3 has 16 residues. V shed 2 bases and J 5 bases; nucleotides not matched to a gene: 10.

About this clone itself: The sample holds other DNA sequences that translate to the same CDR3. The chain employs TRBV27 and TRBJ2-7, with TRBD2 identical over 15 bases. The germline CDR1 and CDR2 sequences are MNHEY and SMNVEV (reference sequence). The CDR3 is made up of 20 amino acids. After removal of 6 bases from V and 7 bases from J, the junction contained 22 bases not matched to a gene. The CDR3 coding sequence is TGTGCCAGCAGCTTCTCCTCTTCCGGGACTAGCGGGGGGCGAGCGCGGGAGCAGTACTTC. It codes for CASSFSSSGTSGGRAREQYF.

The gene calls are TRBV11-2 and TRBJ2-2; possibly TRBD2 for D (5 bases). CDR1 and CDR2 (germline): SGHAT, FQNNGV. Trimming removed 5 bases at V and 1 base at J, with 11 bases between. CDR3 length equals 15 residues. In DNA form, the CDR3 reads TGTGCCAGCAGCCCCGGGATAGGGAACACCGGGGAGCTGTTTTTT. Its translation: CASSPGIGNTGELFF.

This clone was detected once. The gene calls are TRBV9 and TRBJ2-1, with 8 nucleotides matching TRBD2. The CDR3 is made up of 15 amino acids. After removal of 3 bases from V and 7 bases from J, the junction contained 9 bases not matched to a gene. Germline V gene data show CDR1 as SGDLS and CDR2 as YYNGEE. Here the CDR3 DNA reads TGTGCCAGCAGCGGCCCAGGACTAGCAAGAAATGAGCAGTTCTTC. It specifies CASSGPGLARNEQFF.

The chain uses TRBV28 and TRBJ1-4; the match to TRBD1 covers 9 bases. This CDR3 region has 15 residues. J was trimmed by 9 bases and V by 3 bases; bases with no gene match: 8. Germline CDR1 reads MDHEN; CDR2 reads SYDVKM. In DNA form, the CDR3 reads TGTGCCAGCAGTTTTCGGACAGGGGAAAAGAAAAAACTGTTTTTT. Its protein product is CASSFRTGEKKKLFF.

This clone was counted between two and nine times. V is TRBV15 and J is TRBJ1-1; D possibly corresponds to TRBD1 (5 bases). The length of the CDR3 is 12 residues. Germline loops: CDR1 LNHNV, CDR2 YYDKDF (reference sequence). V dropped 11 bases and J dropped 4 bases, with 14 bases sitting between them. The CDR3 DNA sequence: TGTGCCGTGGGGGACTGGGGCACTGAAGCTTTCTTT. This codes for CAVGDWGTEAFF.

J is TRBJ2-7 and V is TRBV30; 10 bases map to TRBD2. Germline V gives CDR1 GTSNPN, CDR2 SVGIG (reference sequence). The V gene end was trimmed by 3 bases and the J gene end by 2 bases; junction bases not matched to a gene: 4. The CDR3 extends over 14 amino acids. CDR3 sequence reads: CAWSQGLATYEQYF. The DNA for the CDR3 is TGTGCCTGGAGCCAGGGACTAGCGACCTACGAGCAGTACTTC.

The rearrangement links TRBV14 to TRBJ1-2; possible D gene TRBD1, 6 bases. This CDR3 has 15 amino acids. The germline V gene encodes CDR1 SGHDN and CDR2 FVKESK. The germline V and J ends were trimmed by 0 bases and 8 bases, with 16 bases remaining between them. The CDR3 region is CASSQEPGTSGGYTF. In DNA form, the CDR3 reads TGTGCCAGCAGCCAAGAACCGGGGACAAGTGGGGGCTACACCTTC. Based on the CDR3 plus reference TRBV14 and TRBJ1-2, the full variable domain is EAGVTQFPSHSVIEKGQTVTLRCDPISGHDNLYWYRRVMGKEIKFLLHFVKESKQDESGMPNNRFLAERTGGTYSTLKVQPAELEDSGVYFCASSQEPGTSGGYTFGSGTRLTVV.

This chain links TRBV9 with TRBJ2-7, with D possibly matching TRBD1 (6 bases). The ends were cut back, 0 bases at V and 5 bases at J, with 12 bases in the middle. Germline V lookup: CDR1 SGDLS, CDR2 YYNGEE. The CDR3 loop spans 14 amino acids. DNA for the CDR3: TGTGCCAGCAGCGTAGGGGGGCGGTTCGACGAGCAGTACTTC. It specifies CASSVGGRFDEQYF.

The V and J genes are TRBV7-6 and TRBJ2-1; 11 bases line up with TRBD1. The ends lost 1 base at V and 7 bases at J; junction bases unmatched: 6. This CDR3 spans 16 amino acids. Looked up from germline, CDR1 is SGHVS and CDR2 is FNYEAQ. CDR3 nucleotides: TGTGCCAGCAGCTTAGGGCGGACAGGGGGCCGGAATGAGCAGTTCTTC. The encoded protein is CASSLGRTGGRNEQFF. Together with reference TRBV7-6 and TRBJ2-1, the CDR3 gives the full variable domain: GAGVSQSPRYKVTKRGQDVALRCDPISGHVSLYWYRQALGQGPEFLTYFNYEAQQDKSGLPNDRFSAERPEGSISTLTIQRTEQRDSAMYRCASSLGRTGGRNEQFFGPGTRLTVL.

This clone has a single count. The gene calls are TRBV4-1 and TRBJ2-7; TRBD2 is a possible D gene (6 bases). The CDR3 sequence is 17 residues long. Germline-derived CDR1 and CDR2 are MGHRA and YSYEKL. Between the trimmed V and J ends, which lost 2 bases and 6 bases, there was a span of 23 bases. This CDR3 is CASSQFPPPGGEAEQYF. The CDR3 DNA is TGCGCCAGCAGCCAATTCCCTCCCCCCGGGGGAGAGGCCGAGCAGTACTTC.

The CDR3 here is CAWSGPRNTEAFF. Written as DNA, the CDR3 is TGTGCCTGGAGCGGCCCTAGGAACACTGAAGCTTTCTTT. J is TRBJ1-1 and V is TRBV30; no clear D. Germline lookup yields CDR1 GTSNPN and CDR2 SVGIG (reference sequence). This CDR3 comprises 13 residues. Trimming stripped 3 bases from V and 1 base from J, with 9 bases between.

The chain links TRBV19 to TRBJ1-1; D is unclear. V dropped 3 bases and J dropped 5 bases, with 16 bases sitting between them. CDR3 length: 15 amino acids. The germline gives CDR1 LNHDA, CDR2 SQIVND (reference sequence). The CDR3 loop reads CASSIKSGRRTEAFF. DNA for the CDR3: TGTGCCAGTAGTATCAAGTCGGGTCGGAGAACTGAAGCTTTCTTT.

V usage is TRBV9 and J usage is TRBJ2-1, with D possibly matching TRBD2 (7 bases). The CDR3 length is 15 residues. Trimming cost V 7 bases and J 3 bases, with 17 bases left between them. Germline V gene sequence: CDR1 SGDLS, CDR2 YYNGEE. The CDR3 reads CASDEKGEGYNEQFF. CDR3 sequence (DNA): TGTGCCAGCGACGAGAAGGGGGAGGGCTACAATGAGCAGTTCTTC.

The V gene is TRBV5-1, the J gene TRBJ2-5, with 7 nucleotides matching TRBD2. Germline CDR1 SGHRS, CDR2 YFSETQ. The V segment lost 4 bases and the J segment 3 bases; nucleotides outside the gene matches: 3. The CDR3 contains 13 residues. The CDR3 here is CASSHLAEETQYF. In DNA form, the CDR3 reads TGCGCCAGCAGCCACCTAGCGGAAGAGACCCAGTACTTC.

There are a few counts of this clone. The genes are TRBV7-9 and TRBJ2-1; a weak D match, TRBD1 (6 bases). V was trimmed by 5 bases and J by 9 bases, leaving 8 bases between them. Germline CDR1 is SEHNR and CDR2 is FQNEAQ (reference sequence). This CDR3 has 11 residues. The CDR3 DNA reads TGTGCCAGCAGCCAAGGGGGTGAGCAGTTCTTC. This translates into CASSQGGEQFF.

The V gene is TRBV7-2, the J gene TRBJ2-5; a possible D gene is TRBD2 (6 bases). Germline V gene data show CDR1 as SGHTA and CDR2 as FQGNSA. V dropped 4 bases and J dropped 5 bases, with 20 bases sitting between them. The CDR3 runs 16 residues. CDR3 sequence (DNA): TGTGCCAGCAGCTATCCCCCGGGACTCAGGTCGGAGACCCAGTACTTC. It encodes CASSYPPGLRSETQYF.

The chain uses TRBV6-1 and TRBJ1-1, with 7 positions matching TRBD1. V shed 4 bases and J 0 bases; nucleotides not matched to a gene: 5. The CDR3 runs 15 residues. Germline V gene data show CDR1 as MNHNS and CDR2 as SASEGT. This CDR3 is CASSVWGQMNTEAFF. CDR3 bases: TGTGCCAGCAGTGTCTGGGGACAGATGAACACTGAAGCTTTCTTT.

The chain employs TRBV19 and TRBJ1-1; the match to TRBD1 covers 10 bases. This CDR3 is built from 14 residues. The trim removed 3 bases at V and 10 bases at J, leaving 8 bases unmatched. Germline V gene data show CDR1 as LNHDA and CDR2 as SQIVND (reference sequence). CDR3 nucleotide sequence: TGTGCCAGTAGTATCGGGGGACAGGGGTCCGGAGCTTTCTTT. This sequence encodes CASSIGGQGSGAFF.

This clone was found a few times. J is TRBJ1-2 and V is TRBV9, with D perhaps matching TRBD1 (5 bases). The V end lost 0 bases, the J end lost 8 bases, and 11 bases lay between the germline ends. CDR1 and CDR2 (germline): SGDLS, YYNGEE. This CDR3 contains 13 residues. CDR3 DNA sequence: TGTGCCAGCAGCGTAGCGGCAGGGTTAGGCTACACCTTC. Translation gives CASSVAAGLGYTF.